These 20 T cell receptor beta chains came from one sample sequenced in a study of pediatric ulcerative colitis. The protocol was immunoSEQ multiplex PCR, while the TCRdb copy is restricted to in-frame clones and leaves out a portion. The sample lists fewer than 40,000 clones, 82% occurring once. The specimen sequenced was blood. These receptors all come from a boy aged 5 to 17 with severe ulcerative colitis.

The V and J genes are TRBV6-1 and TRBJ1-4, with D perhaps matching TRBD1 (5 bases). The germline CDR1 and CDR2 sequences are MNHNS and SASEGT. The CDR3 length is 16 residues. V gave up 4 bases and J gave up 4 bases, with 16 bases separating them. The CDR3 DNA sequence: TGTGCCAGCAGTGTGGGACGGCAGGGAATTAATGAAAAACTGTTTTTT. Protein: CASSVGRQGINEKLFF.

This clone was counted a single time. The V call is TRBV6-6, the J call TRBJ2-1, with 9 positions matching TRBD2. With 6 bases clipped from V and 6 bases from J, the junction kept 12 bases outside the gene matches. This CDR3 is built from 16 residues. Looked up from germline, CDR1 is MNHNY and CDR2 is SVGAGI (reference sequence). The CDR3 DNA follows: TGTGCCAGCAGGTCGGGCCGGACTAGCGTAGGCAATGAGCAGTTCTTC. This sequence encodes CASRSGRTSVGNEQFF.

This chain links TRBV4-3 with TRBJ2-2, with 11 bases matching TRBD2. Germline values: CDR1 LGHNA, CDR2 YSLEER. Trimming cost V 0 bases and J 1 base; bases outside gene matches: 4. This CDR3 has 18 residues. The CDR3 DNA sequence: TGCGCCAGCAGCCAAGATCGACTAGCGGGGTGGAACACCGGGGAGCTGTTTTTT. It codes for CASSQDRLAGWNTGELFF.

The chain couples TRBV11-2 to TRBJ2-4, with TRBD1 as a possible D gene (5 bases). The germline V gene encodes CDR1 SGHAT and CDR2 FQNNGV. The CDR3 has 18 residues. V lost 0 bases and J lost 0, with 15 bases in between. CDR3 amino acids: CASSLDQQVLLAKNIQYF. For the CDR3, the DNA is TGTGCCAGCAGCTTAGATCAACAGGTTCTACTAGCCAAAAACATTCAGTACTTC.

The chain combines TRBV19 with TRBJ1-1, with D maybe TRBD1 (6 bases). V dropped 1 base and J dropped 7 bases, with 10 bases sitting between them. This CDR3 has 13 residues. CDR1 and CDR2 (germline): LNHDA, SQIVND (reference sequence). The CDR3 protein is CASSIGGQIEAFF. In DNA form, the CDR3 reads TGTGCCAGTAGTATAGGAGGACAGATTGAAGCTTTCTTT. Filled out from reference TRBV19 and TRBJ1-1, the complete variable domain reads DGGITQSPKYLFRKEGQNVTLSCEQNLNHDAMYWYRQDPGQGLRLIYYSQIVNDFQKGDIAEGYSVSREKKESFPLTVTSAQKNPTAFYLCASSIGGQIEAFFGQGTRLTVV.

V usage is TRBV7-9 and J usage is TRBJ2-2; TRBD1 matches 9 bases. CDR1 and CDR2 from the germline V gene are SEHNR and FQNEAQ (reference sequence). The CDR3 is made up of 16 amino acids. Trimming at V came to 6 bases and at J to 1 base, leaving 6 bases not matched to a gene. CDR3 sequence reads: CASSFPTGGNTGELFF. The CDR3 nucleotides read TGTGCCAGCAGTTTTCCGACAGGGGGGAACACCGGGGAGCTGTTTTTT.

The V gene is TRBV19, the J gene TRBJ2-1; 12 bases are shared with TRBD2. The J segment lost 4 bases and the V segment lost 5 bases, leaving 3 bases of the junction unmatched. Germline loops: CDR1 LNHDA, CDR2 SQIVND (reference sequence). The length of the CDR3 is 15 residues. CDR3 sequence reads: CASSFGLAGYNEQFF. CDR3 bases: TGTGCCAGTAGTTTCGGACTAGCGGGGTACAATGAGCAGTTCTTC. Using reference TRBV19 and TRBJ2-1 for the parts outside the CDR3, the full variable domain is DGGITQSPKYLFRKEGQNVTLSCEQNLNHDAMYWYRQDPGQGLRLIYYSQIVNDFQKGDIAEGYSVSREKKESFPLTVTSAQKNPTAFYLCASSFGLAGYNEQFFGPGTRLTVL.

The chain recombines TRBV6-5 with TRBJ1-3; 7 bases map to TRBD1. The CDR3 extends over 13 amino acids. With V trimmed by 5 bases and J by 3 bases, 1 base remained unmatched. Per germline, CDR1 MNHEY and CDR2 SVGAGI. The CDR3 region is CASSRQGGNTIYF. CDR3 nucleotides: TGTGCCAGCAGTAGACAGGGTGGAAACACCATATATTTT.

A single count supports this clone. This chain connects TRBV6-5 to TRBJ1-1, with TRBD1 identical over 7 bases. Germline V gene lookup returns CDR1 MNHEY and CDR2 SVGAGI. This CDR3 has 15 amino acids. With 5 bases clipped from V and 0 bases from J, the junction kept 6 bases outside the gene matches. CDR3 protein: CASSPNRGLNTEAFF. DNA of the CDR3: TGTGCCAGCAGTCCAAACAGGGGACTGAACACTGAAGCTTTCTTT.

This chain connects TRBV4-3 to TRBJ1-2; unclear D gene. V was shortened by 1 base and J by 3 bases, with 12 bases between the two germline ends. In germline, CDR1 is LGHNA, CDR2 YSLEER. The CDR3 totals 15 residues. Here the CDR3 reads CASSQGRTEHYGYTF. The CDR3 DNA reads TGCGCCAGCAGCCAAGGACGAACAGAACACTATGGCTACACCTTC.

This chain joins TRBV18 and TRBJ1-6; D not certain. The CDR3 has 15 residues. The V end lost 6 bases, the J end lost 3 bases, and 12 bases lay between the germline ends. Germline CDR1 and CDR2: KGHSH and LQKENI. CDR3 sequence reads: CASSPGEDYNSPLHF. Written as DNA, the CDR3 is TGTGCCAGCTCCCCAGGCGAGGACTATAATTCACCCCTCCACTTT.

This clone came up a few times. The rearrangement links TRBV29-1 to TRBJ1-2; D may be TRBD1 (5 bases). Trimming took 0 bases from V and 7 from J, leaving 12 bases between them. The germline V gene encodes CDR1 SQVTM and CDR2 ANQGSEA. The CDR3 contains 13 residues. CDR3 nucleotides: TGCAGCGTTGAAGATCACGGGGCACGTGGCTACACCTTC. The encoded protein is CSVEDHGARGYTF.

The chain uses TRBV6-5 and TRBJ2-2; tentatively, D is TRBD1 (6 bases). The germline V gene encodes CDR1 MNHEY and CDR2 SVGAGI. The CDR3 has 15 amino acids. Trimming left V 3 bases short and J 4 bases short, with 12 bases between. The CDR3 nucleotides are TGTGCCAGCAGTTATGGGGGCGACGGCACCGGGGAGCTGTTTTTT. This translates into CASSYGGDGTGELFF.

This clone came up a few times. The chain employs TRBV27 and TRBJ1-6; tentatively, D is TRBD1 (5 bases). Germline V gives CDR1 MNHEY, CDR2 SMNVEV (reference sequence). The CDR3 has 16 residues. Trimming pared 4 bases from V and 6 bases from J, leaving 16 bases between. In nucleotides, the CDR3 is TGTGCCAGCAGTTGGGGCGGGGCGAGTAGTAATTCACCCCTCCACTTT. This sequence encodes CASSWGGASSNSPLHF.

This clone has a handful of counts. The V gene is TRBV4-3, the J gene TRBJ1-2; the D gene is possibly TRBD1 (5 bases). Trimming took off 0 bases at V and 4 bases at J, with 12 bases between the two ends. The CDR3 consists of 15 residues. CDR1 and CDR2 from the germline V gene are LGHNA and YSLEER. This chain's CDR3 is CASSQDWAGAYGYTF. The CDR3 bases are TGCGCCAGCAGCCAAGATTGGGCCGGGGCCTATGGCTACACCTTC.

This chain links TRBV6-5 with TRBJ1-1, with D possibly TRBD1 on 6 matching bases. The CDR3 is 14 residues long. Germline CDR1 MNHEY, CDR2 SVGAGI. The V end lost 5 bases, the J end lost 4 bases, and 14 bases lay between the germline ends. CDR3 amino acids: CASSPHRERTEAFF. The CDR3 region has the DNA TGTGCCAGCAGTCCGCACAGGGAACGCACTGAAGCTTTCTTT.

The chain carries TRBV29-1 and TRBJ1-2; D is perhaps TRBD1 (5 bases). Germline V gene sequence: CDR1 SQVTM, CDR2 ANQGSEA. Trimming removed 3 bases at V and 7 bases at J, with 9 bases between. The CDR3 consists of 11 residues. This CDR3 is CSVDGGIGYTF. Here the CDR3 DNA reads TGCAGCGTTGACGGGGGGATTGGCTACACCTTC.

The CDR3 loop is CATSRDGQGGYEKLFF. The CDR3 nucleotides are TGTGCCACCAGCAGAGACGGCCAGGGAGGATATGAAAAACTGTTTTTT. The chain couples TRBV15 to TRBJ1-4, with D perhaps matching TRBD1 (5 bases). Germline CDR1 and CDR2: LNHNV and YYDKDF (reference sequence). V lost 0 bases and J 6 bases, leaving 14 bases between the germline ends. This CDR3 is 16 amino acids long.

The chain uses TRBV6-6 and TRBJ1-5, with 8 bases matching TRBD1. J lost 5 bases, V lost 2 bases, and 8 bases had no gene match. Germline lookup yields CDR1 MNHNY and CDR2 SVGAGI (reference sequence). The CDR3 contains 16 residues. The CDR3 region is CASSYLRQGTDQPQHF. DNA of the CDR3: TGTGCCAGCAGTTACCTTCGACAGGGGACGGATCAGCCCCAGCATTTT.

The rearrangement links TRBV27 to TRBJ2-1, with 11 positions matching TRBD2. The V and J ends lost 8 bases and 1 base, in that order; junction bases with no gene match: 7. From germline, CDR1 is MNHEY and CDR2 SMNVEV (reference sequence). The CDR3 runs 16 residues. The CDR3 nucleotides are TGTGCCAGCGGTAGCGGGGGGGTATATTCCTACAATGAGCAGTTCTTC. This encodes CASGSGGVYSYNEQFF.